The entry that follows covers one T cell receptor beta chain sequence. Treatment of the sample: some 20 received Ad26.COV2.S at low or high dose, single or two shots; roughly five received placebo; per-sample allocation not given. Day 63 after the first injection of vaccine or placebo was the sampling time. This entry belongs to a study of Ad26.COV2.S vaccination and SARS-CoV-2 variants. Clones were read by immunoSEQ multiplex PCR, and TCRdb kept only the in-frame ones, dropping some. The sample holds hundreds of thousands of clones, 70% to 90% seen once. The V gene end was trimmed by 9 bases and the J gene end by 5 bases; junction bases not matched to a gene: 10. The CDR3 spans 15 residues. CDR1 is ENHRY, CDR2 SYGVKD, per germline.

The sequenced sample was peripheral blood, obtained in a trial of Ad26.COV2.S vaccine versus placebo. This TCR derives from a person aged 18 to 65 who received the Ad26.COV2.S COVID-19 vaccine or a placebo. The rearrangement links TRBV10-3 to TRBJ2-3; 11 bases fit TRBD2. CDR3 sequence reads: CAITSSGGPQDTQYF. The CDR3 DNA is TGTGCCATTACCTCTAGCGGGGGGCCCCAAGATACGCAGTATTTT.